The 13 T cell receptor beta chains given below trace back to one sample, sequenced in a study of cytomegalovirus exposure and HLA in healthy donors. Primers: 60 Vbeta forward and 13 Jbeta reverse. Sequencing was performed with immunoSEQ multiplex PCR; in TCRdb, only in-frame clones are kept and a portion is missing. The table has about 250,000 clones, under 90% seen once; the top ten hold approximately 0.3%. Sequencing input: PBMCs. These receptors all come from a girl aged 2-10 years in good health and CMV-seronegative.

The chain joins TRBV6-5 to TRBJ1-5; TRBD1 might be the D (5 bases). This CDR3 contains 14 residues. Germline V gene lookup returns CDR1 MNHEY and CDR2 SVGAGI. V dropped 2 bases and J dropped 7 bases, with 12 bases sitting between them. The CDR3 reads CASSYGGDGQPQHF. The CDR3 region has the DNA TGTGCCAGCAGTTACGGGGGGGATGGACAGCCCCAGCATTTT.

V and J are TRBV7-3 and TRBJ2-5; D remains ambiguous. Trimming removed 4 bases from V and 3 bases from J, with 9 bases in between. Germline CDR1 is SGHTA and CDR2 is FQGTGA. The CDR3 sequence is 13 residues long. CDR3 residues: CASSSYRKETQYF. CDR3 nucleotides: TGTGCCAGCAGCTCGTACAGAAAAGAGACCCAGTACTTC.

The V call is TRBV28, the J call TRBJ2-1; TRBD2 aligns across 9 bases. The length of the CDR3 is 16 residues. The ends lost 3 bases at V and 10 bases at J; junction bases unmatched: 13. Looked up from germline, CDR1 is MDHEN and CDR2 is SYDVKM. CDR3 region: CASSLPSGTTGREQFF. DNA for the CDR3: TGTGCCAGCAGTTTGCCTAGCGGGACGACTGGGAGGGAGCAGTTCTTC.

This rearrangement joins TRBV18 to TRBJ1-3; weak D call: TRBD1 (5 bases). The CDR3 runs 16 residues. Trimming pared 2 bases from V and 1 base from J, leaving 12 bases between. Germline CDR1 and CDR2: KGHSH and LQKENI. CDR3 loop: CASSPVRDSSGNTIYF. CDR3 DNA sequence: TGTGCCAGCTCACCAGTGCGGGACTCGTCTGGAAACACCATATATTTT.

The chain recombines TRBV7-8 with TRBJ2-7, with 10 bases matching TRBD1. After removal of 4 bases from V and 4 bases from J, the junction contained 4 bases not matched to a gene. The CDR3 covers 14 residues. Looked up from germline, CDR1 is SGHVS and CDR2 is FQNEAQ. The CDR3 here is CASSSRDRGYEQYF. The CDR3 DNA follows: TGTGCCAGCAGCTCCCGGGACAGGGGTTACGAGCAGTACTTC. The full variable domain, rest sourced from reference TRBV7-8 and TRBJ2-7, is GAGVSQSPRYKVAKRGQDVALRCDPISGHVSLFWYQQALGQGPEFLTYFQNEAQLDKSGLPSDRFFAERPEGSVSTLKIQRTQQEDSAVYLCASSSRDRGYEQYFGPGTRLTVT.

V usage is TRBV7-9 and J usage is TRBJ2-7; D remains unclear. With 1 base removed from V and 7 bases from J, the gap between germline ends came to 14 bases. CDR3 length: 14 amino acids. The V gene's germline CDR1 is SEHNR and CDR2 FQNEAQ (reference sequence). Here the CDR3 DNA reads TGTGCCAGCAGCTTAGTGGGCCAGCCTCGGGAGCAGTACTTC. This encodes CASSLVGQPREQYF.

Only a few counts were recorded for this clone. V is TRBV5-6 and J is TRBJ2-7; D uncertain. V was pared by 2 bases and J by 4 bases, with 7 bases between. The CDR3 has 12 residues. Germline V gene sequence: CDR1 SGHDT, CDR2 YYEEEE. CDR3 residues: CASSFSSYEQYF. The CDR3 nucleotides are TGTGCCAGCAGCTTTTCGAGTTACGAGCAGTACTTC.

The chain combines TRBV28 with TRBJ2-1; 11 bases fit TRBD2. J gave up 7 bases and V 2 bases, and 4 bases lay outside the gene matches. Germline CDR1 and CDR2: MDHEN and SYDVKM. This CDR3 has 15 residues. For the CDR3, the DNA is TGTGCCAGCAGTTTAACGGCTAGCGGGAGGAATGAGCAGTTCTTC. Encoded protein: CASSLTASGRNEQFF.

CDR3 nucleotides: TGTGCCACCAGCAGAGGTGGGACAGGGGGCGCATGGGAGACCCAGTACTTC. Its protein product is CATSRGGTGGAWETQYF. V and J are TRBV15 and TRBJ2-5; TRBD1 agrees at 12 bases. J was trimmed by 5 bases and V by 1 base; bases with no gene match: 8. CDR1 and CDR2 (germline): LNHNV, YYDKDF (reference sequence). The CDR3 has 17 amino acids. Supplemented by reference TRBV15 and TRBJ2-5, the full variable domain reads DAMVIQNPRYQVTQFGKPVTLSCSQTLNHNVMYWYQQKSSQAPKLLFHYYDKDFNNEADTPDNFQSRRPNTSFCFLDIRSPGLGDTAMYLCATSRGGTGGAWETQYFGPGTRLLVL.

V and J are TRBV27 and TRBJ2-3; D possibly corresponds to TRBD1 (6 bases). V lost 5 bases and J 0 bases, leaving 15 bases between the germline ends. Germline assignment: CDR1 MNHEY and CDR2 SMNVEV (reference sequence). The CDR3 is 16 residues long. The CDR3 reads CASSPWTVVSTDTQYF. As DNA, the CDR3 is TGTGCCAGCAGTCCGTGGACAGTCGTGAGCACAGATACGCAGTATTTT.

The chain joins TRBV5-1 to TRBJ1-3; no clear D. Germline V gene sequence: CDR1 SGHRS, CDR2 YFSETQ. The germline V and J ends were trimmed by 5 bases and 1 base, with 7 bases remaining between them. The CDR3 is made up of 13 amino acids. CDR3 sequence (DNA): TGCGCCAGCAGGTGGCTTTCTGGAAACACCATATATTTT. Residues: CASRWLSGNTIYF.

This sequence joins TRBV4-1 and TRBJ1-2; 7 nucleotides align to TRBD1. The germline V gene has CDR1 MGHRA and CDR2 YSYEKL. This CDR3 comprises 16 residues. V dropped 4 bases and J dropped 2; count of bases not matched to a gene: 10. The CDR3 spells CASSPYPDRANYGYTF. CDR3 coding DNA: TGCGCCAGCAGCCCGTATCCTGACAGGGCCAACTATGGCTACACCTTC.

The chain is built from TRBV4-1 and TRBJ2-7, with D unclear. Germline V gives CDR1 MGHRA, CDR2 YSYEKL. The CDR3 runs 15 residues. V lost 0 bases and J lost 1, with 10 bases in between. Written as DNA, the CDR3 is TGCGCCAGCAGCCAAGATCTAGGCCGGTCCTACGAGCAGTACTTC. This codes for CASSQDLGRSYEQYF.